These 29 T cell receptor beta chains originate from one sample sequenced in a study of monozygotic twins with inflammatory bowel disease (dated by TCRdb to between 2018 and 2021). Libraries came from 5' RACE. Sequencing took place on an Illumina HiSeq 2500. TCRdb reprocessed the reads and assigns one entry to each CDR3 protein sequence, leaving out DNA. This specimen's table enumerates about 440,000 distinct CDR3 sequences. The biggest ten clones account for more than 2% of the sample. Source material: blood. These receptors originate from a human donor with ulcerative colitis or Crohn's disease, or a healthy co-twin of an affected twin (not recorded which).

The rearrangement uses TRBV6-1 and TRBJ2-5; there is no DNA to check the TCRdb D call of TRBD2. Germline lookup yields CDR1 MNHNS and CDR2 SASEGT. This CDR3 spans 15 amino acids. CDR3 loop: CASRPRGSGAIGLYF.

The chain has TRBV5-4 and TRBJ1-2; TCRdb names TRBD1, which stays unverified in the absence of DNA. The CDR3 is 14 residues long. Germline loops: CDR1 SGHNT, CDR2 YYREEE (reference sequence). The CDR3 sequence is CASAPSDRAGGYTF.

The chain has TRBV5-1 and TRBJ1-3; TCRdb indicates TRBD1, and absent DNA this call remains unverified. This CDR3 has 14 amino acids. Germline assignment: CDR1 SGHRS and CDR2 YFSETQ. The CDR3 region is CASRIGGTGNTIYF.

The chain couples TRBV5-5 to TRBJ2-1; TCRdb lists TRBD1, though no DNA is available to test this call. The V gene's germline CDR1 is SGHKS and CDR2 YYEKEE (reference sequence). The CDR3 length is 13 residues. This CDR3 reads CASSLGAGGRKFF.

The V and J genes are TRBV5-1 and TRBJ1-1; TCRdb names TRBD1, which stays unverified in the absence of DNA. The CDR3 covers 14 residues. Germline V gene lookup returns CDR1 SGHRS and CDR2 YFSETQ. The CDR3 loop reads CASTGPGQNTEAFF.

This rearrangement joins TRBV6-1 to TRBJ1-1. CDR1 MNHNS and CDR2 SASEGT come from the germline V gene. The CDR3 is 14 residues long. The CDR3 protein is CASKRTVMNTEAFF.

The chain employs TRBV18 and TRBJ1-1. Germline loops: CDR1 KGHSH, CDR2 LQKENI. This CDR3 contains 14 residues. The CDR3 region is CASSPPGGLAEAFF.

CDR3: CASSQDTSRRGGFPYEQYF. This rearrangement joins TRBV4-3 to TRBJ2-7; TCRdb picks TRBD2, but there is no DNA to check that call. The CDR3 length is 19 residues. The germline CDR1 and CDR2 sequences are LGHNA and YSLEER.

This chain's CDR3 is CASSPRQGAYTGELFF. This chain links TRBV7-3 with TRBJ2-2; the D call of TRBD1 rests on TCRdb alone, since no DNA is present to check it. This CDR3 spans 16 amino acids. Germline lookup yields CDR1 SGHTA and CDR2 FQGTGA.

The chain has TRBV21-1 and TRBJ2-5; there is no DNA to check the TCRdb D call of TRBD1. TRBV21-1 is tagged as a pseudogene. CDR3 length equals 15 residues. CDR3: CASSAGQGFQETQYF.

The chain combines TRBV14 with TRBJ1-2; TCRdb reports TRBD1, a call that lacks DNA to check it against. Germline values: CDR1 SGHDN, CDR2 FVKESK. The CDR3 loop spans 13 amino acids. The CDR3 region is CASSQNYRVGYTF.

The chain joins TRBV29-1 to TRBJ1-5. The CDR3 covers 14 residues. From germline, CDR1 is SQVTM and CDR2 ANQGSEA. The CDR3 sequence is CSVEIGNSNQPQHF.

This chain uses TRBV18 with TRBJ2-1; TCRdb names TRBD2, which stays unverified in the absence of DNA. Germline CDR1 reads KGHSH; CDR2 reads LQKENI. CDR3 size: 14 residues. CDR3 residues: CASSPSPSVNEQFF.

The chain uses TRBV18 and TRBJ1-5; TCRdb indicates TRBD1, and absent DNA this call remains unverified. This CDR3 has 17 amino acids. Germline V gene data show CDR1 as KGHSH and CDR2 as LQKENI. The CDR3 loop is CASSPRAGGTENQPQHF.

The chain links TRBV7-9 to TRBJ1-1; TCRdb names TRBD1, which stays unverified in the absence of DNA. The germline gives CDR1 SEHNR, CDR2 FQNEAQ (reference sequence). CDR3 length: 15 amino acids. CDR3 sequence: CASSLVLAGGTEAFF.

V and J are TRBV20-1 and TRBJ2-5; TCRdb's D gene call, TRBD1, goes unchecked for lack of DNA. Germline V gene data show CDR1 as DFQATT and CDR2 as SNEGSKA (reference sequence). There are 14 residues in the CDR3. CDR3 sequence: CSAEPGTVQETQYF.

This chain connects TRBV20-1 to TRBJ1-4. The germline gives CDR1 DFQATT, CDR2 SNEGSKA (reference sequence). This CDR3 region has 13 residues. The CDR3 reads CSLGSGANEKLFF.

This sequence joins TRBV4-3 and TRBJ1-1; the D gene TCRdb calls, TRBD1, cannot be checked with no DNA. CDR3 length: 14 amino acids. CDR1 is LGHNA and CDR2 is YSLEER in the germline V gene. The CDR3 loop is CASSRGGQGTEAFF.

This sequence joins TRBV10-3 and TRBJ2-1; the D call of TRBD2 rests on TCRdb alone, since no DNA is present to check it. CDR1 is ENHRY, CDR2 SYGVKD, per germline. The CDR3 length is 18 residues. The CDR3 region is CAISDGTSGGAKVNEQFF.

The genes are TRBV20-1 and TRBJ2-7; TCRdb gives TRBD1 as the D gene, but with no DNA this cannot be confirmed. The CDR3 runs to 13 residues. Per the germline V gene, CDR1 is DFQATT and CDR2 is SNEGSKA (reference sequence). This chain's CDR3 is CSARGNRYYEQYF.

V gene TRBV7-6 combines with J gene TRBJ2-1; the TCRdb D gene call, TRBD2, has no DNA to confirm it. The CDR3 length is 18 residues. Germline CDR1 SGHVS, CDR2 FNYEAQ. CDR3 sequence: CASSSTPPSGGTYNEQFF.

The chain combines TRBV19 with TRBJ2-1; the TCRdb D gene call, TRBD2, has no DNA to confirm it. Germline V gene lookup returns CDR1 LNHDA and CDR2 SQIVND (reference sequence). The CDR3 covers 16 residues. This CDR3 reads CASSIGSSKVYHEQFF.

The chain carries TRBV20-1 and TRBJ1-1. The length of the CDR3 is 11 residues. CDR1 DFQATT and CDR2 SNEGSKA come from the germline V gene (reference sequence). The CDR3 sequence is CSALSYTEAFF.

The gene calls are TRBV6-1 and TRBJ2-3; TCRdb's assignment of TRBD2 cannot be checked, as there is no DNA. There are 15 residues in the CDR3. The germline CDR1 and CDR2 sequences are MNHNS and SASEGT. CDR3 in amino acids: CASSRGLAGEDTQYF.

The gene calls are TRBV7-9 and TRBJ2-1; the D gene TCRdb calls, TRBD2, cannot be checked with no DNA. Germline V gene data show CDR1 as SEHNR and CDR2 as FQNEAQ (reference sequence). CDR3 length: 15 amino acids. This chain's CDR3 is CASSFAGERDNEQFF.

The chain carries TRBV4-3 and TRBJ1-2; TCRdb's D call, TRBD1, is unchecked because there is no DNA. The CDR3 has 14 amino acids. Germline loops: CDR1 LGHNA, CDR2 YSLEER. The CDR3: CASSQEVGAYGYTF.

This rearrangement joins TRBV9 to TRBJ1-6. Germline V lookup: CDR1 SGDLS, CDR2 YYNGEE. This CDR3 contains 16 residues. The CDR3 sequence is CASSAEVGSVNSPLHF.

V usage is TRBV7-6 and J usage is TRBJ2-7; without DNA, the TCRdb call of TRBD1 cannot be checked. Germline CDR1 reads SGHVS; CDR2 reads FNYEAQ. The length of the CDR3 is 15 residues. CDR3 in amino acids: CASSLAGTESYEQYF.

This chain connects TRBV2 to TRBJ2-7; TCRdb indicates TRBD1, and absent DNA this call remains unverified. This CDR3 contains 14 residues. Germline V gene lookup returns CDR1 SNHLY and CDR2 FYNNEI. The chain's CDR3 is CASSPDRATYEQYF.